Following are 15 T cell receptor beta chains from one sample sequenced in a study of shared clonotypes between healthy human individuals. Using immunoSEQ multiplex PCR, the repertoire was profiled, and TCRdb retains in-frame clones only, with some absent. The sample has some 2,400,000 clones; roughly 95% are singletons. The material sequenced was naive CD4+ T cells sorted from blood. Subset here: CD45RA+ positively selected. The receptor set was obtained from a man aged 18-30 years in good health.

This chain uses TRBV28 with TRBJ2-7; 7 bases agree with TRBD1. This CDR3 comprises 19 residues. The V gene end was trimmed by 4 bases and the J gene end by 3 bases; junction bases not matched to a gene: 21. CDR1 is MDHEN, CDR2 SYDVKM, per germline. The CDR3 DNA follows: TGTGCCAGCAGTTCCCAGGGGATCGGCCGACAGGGTCGCGACTACGAGCAGTACTTC. This sequence encodes CASSSQGIGRQGRDYEQYF.

The J gene is TRBJ1-2, the V gene TRBV21-1. TRBV21-1 is a pseudogene segment. The CDR3 covers 11 residues. The CDR3 is CASSKGDGYTF. The CDR3 nucleotides are TGTGCCAGCAGCAAAGGGGATGGCTACACCTTC.

The count of this clone is one. In nucleotides, the CDR3 is TGTGCCAGCAGCTTAGGAACGACAGGACAAGAGACCCAGTACTTC. Its translation: CASSLGTTGQETQYF. The chain employs TRBV9 and TRBJ2-5; D may be TRBD1 (6 bases). Trimming left V 4 bases short and J 2 bases short, with 15 bases between. Germline V gene data show CDR1 as SGDLS and CDR2 as YYNGEE. CDR3 length: 15 residues. The whole variable domain, remainder taken from reference TRBV9 and TRBJ2-5, is DSGVTQTPKHLITATGQRVTLRCSPRSGDLSVYWYQQSLDQGLQFLIQYYNGEERAKGNILERFSAQQFPDLHSELNLSSLELGDSALYFCASSLGTTGQETQYFGPGTRLLVL.

This sequence joins TRBV30 and TRBJ1-5; weak D call: TRBD1 (6 bases). Trimming removed 0 bases at V and 3 bases at J, with 9 bases between. The CDR3 consists of 14 residues. Germline V lookup: CDR1 GTSNPN, CDR2 SVGIG (reference sequence). The DNA of the CDR3 is TGTGCCTGGAGTGTATGGGGGGCCAATCAGCCCCAGCATTTT. This gives the protein CAWSVWGANQPQHF.

This clone was detected only once. The chain links TRBV10-3 to TRBJ2-5; D uncertain. The CDR3 extends over 15 amino acids. CDR1 is ENHRY, CDR2 SYGVKD, per germline. V was cut by 3 bases and J by 3 bases, with 14 bases left in between. For the CDR3, the DNA is TGTGCCATCAGTGACCGTCTACAGTTTAAAGAGACCCAGTACTTC. Translated: CAISDRLQFKETQYF.

This chain connects TRBV6-5 to TRBJ2-3, with D perhaps TRBD2 (5 bases). V lost 2 bases and J lost 5, with 14 bases in between. This CDR3 comprises 15 residues. CDR1 MNHEY and CDR2 SVGAGI come from the germline V gene. The CDR3 protein is CASSYKRDRGDTQYF. CDR3 bases: TGTGCCAGCAGTTACAAGCGAGATCGGGGAGATACGCAGTATTTT.

The rearrangement uses TRBV2 and TRBJ2-1; TRBD2 matches 12 bases. V lost 4 bases and J lost 4; bases outside the gene matches: 5. The CDR3 is made up of 16 amino acids. Germline values: CDR1 SNHLY, CDR2 FYNNEI. CDR3 coding DNA: TGTGCCAGCAGTGCGCTGGGACTAGCGGGTTACAATGAGCAGTTCTTC. Protein product: CASSALGLAGYNEQFF.

The chain combines TRBV6-5 with TRBJ1-1, with 7 bases aligning to TRBD1. Germline V lookup: CDR1 MNHEY, CDR2 SVGAGI. The length of the CDR3 is 15 residues. The J segment lost 1 base and the V segment lost 5 bases, leaving 7 bases of the junction unmatched. In nucleotides, the CDR3 is TGTGCCAGCAGTGGAGGACAGGCCCGGAACACTGAAGCTTTCTTT. This encodes CASSGGQARNTEAFF.

The V call is TRBV7-8, the J call TRBJ2-7, with 13 bases identical to TRBD2. After removal of 4 bases from V and 0 bases from J, the junction contained 0 bases not matched to a gene. The CDR3 is 15 amino acids. CDR1 is SGHVS, CDR2 FQNEAQ, per germline. CDR3 nucleotides: TGTGCCAGCAGCTGGACTAGCGGGGGCTCCTACGAGCAGTACTTC. Translation gives CASSWTSGGSYEQYF.

With regard to this clone: The sample has other DNA sequences that encode this CDR3 too. The chain carries TRBV2 and TRBJ2-1, with no clear D. Germline V gives CDR1 SNHLY, CDR2 FYNNEI. The germline V and J ends were trimmed by 6 bases and 4 bases, with 4 bases remaining between them. The CDR3 loop spans 11 amino acids. The CDR3 region has the DNA TGTGCCAGCAGGGTATACAATGAGCAGTTCTTC. Its protein product is CASRVYNEQFF.

The CDR3: CSALGSDGYTF. CDR3 in DNA: TGCAGTGCTCTTGGGTCTGATGGCTACACCTTC. V is TRBV20-1 and J is TRBJ1-2, with D hard to call. Trimming pared 5 bases from V and 6 bases from J, leaving 10 bases between. The CDR3 totals 11 residues. From germline, CDR1 is DFQATT and CDR2 SNEGSKA (reference sequence).

The chain couples TRBV19 to TRBJ1-2; D is ambiguous. CDR3 size: 12 residues. Trimming removed 7 bases from V and 4 bases from J, with 10 bases in between. Germline V gene lookup returns CDR1 LNHDA and CDR2 SQIVND (reference sequence). CDR3 coding DNA: TGTGCCAGTACCTCATCCCTCTATGGCTACACCTTC. Translated, it gives CASTSSLYGYTF.

The chain combines TRBV5-1 with TRBJ2-1; D is undetermined. Per germline, CDR1 SGHRS and CDR2 YFSETQ. Trimming took 4 bases from V and 4 from J, leaving 18 bases between them. The length of the CDR3 is 16 residues. The CDR3, as DNA: TGCGCCAGCAGCGTGCTGTCCACGCCGGTTTACAATGAGCAGTTCTTC. Translation: CASSVLSTPVYNEQFF. Looking up the rest from reference TRBV5-1 and TRBJ2-1 gives the full variable domain: KAGVTQTPRYLIKTRGQQVTLSCSPISGHRSVSWYQQTPGQGLQFLFEYFSETQRNKGNFPGRFSGRQFSNSRSEMNVSTLELGDSALYLCASSVLSTPVYNEQFFGPGTRLTVL.

DNA of the CDR3: TGTGCCAGTAGTATAGCCTCCGGGGAGCTGTTTTTT. Translation gives CASSIASGELFF. This rearrangement joins TRBV19 to TRBJ2-2; D gene unclear. Germline lookup yields CDR1 LNHDA and CDR2 SQIVND (reference sequence). Deletions cut 1 base from V and 6 bases from J, with 3 bases between. The CDR3 spans 12 residues.

The V gene is TRBV4-1, the J gene TRBJ1-5; the D gene is possibly TRBD1 (5 bases). The CDR3 has 14 residues. V shed 2 bases and J shed 9 bases, with 14 bases lying between them. Germline V gene lookup returns CDR1 MGHRA and CDR2 YSYEKL. CDR3 loop: CASSQRDGGGPQHF. CDR3 nucleotide sequence: TGCGCCAGCAGCCAACGGGACGGAGGAGGGCCCCAGCATTTT.